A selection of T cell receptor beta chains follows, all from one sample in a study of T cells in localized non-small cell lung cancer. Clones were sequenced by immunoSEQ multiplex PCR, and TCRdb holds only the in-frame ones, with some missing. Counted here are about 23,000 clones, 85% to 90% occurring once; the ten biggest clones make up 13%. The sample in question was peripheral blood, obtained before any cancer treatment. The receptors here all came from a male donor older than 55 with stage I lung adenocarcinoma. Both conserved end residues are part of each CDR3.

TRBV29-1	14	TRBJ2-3	CSVATGTRTDTQYF
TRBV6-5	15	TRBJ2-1	CASSSHSLLHNEQFF
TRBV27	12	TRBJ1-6	CASSQGWSPLHF
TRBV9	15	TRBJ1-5	CASSRTGAEDQPQHF
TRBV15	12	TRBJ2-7	CATSNSGFEQYF
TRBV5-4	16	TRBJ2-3	CASSLGGSDYTDTQYF
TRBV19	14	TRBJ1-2	CASSTTPRDYGYTF
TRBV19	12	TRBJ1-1	CASSMGQGGAFF
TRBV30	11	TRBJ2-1	CACRTLGEQFF
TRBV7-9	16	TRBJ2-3	CASSFNRGRGSDTQYF
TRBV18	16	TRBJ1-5	CASSREGGEGGQPQHF
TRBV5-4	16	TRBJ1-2	CASSLGGQGVNYGYTF
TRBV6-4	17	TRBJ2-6	CASSELLSSSGANVLTF
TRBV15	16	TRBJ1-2	CATSRDYGRGKSGYTF
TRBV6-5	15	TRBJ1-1	CASSYSDVTDTEAFF
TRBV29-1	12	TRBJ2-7	CSVEDGQGEQYF
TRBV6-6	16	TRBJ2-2	CASSTLGRGMPGELFF
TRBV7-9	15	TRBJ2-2	CASSLRGSGTGELFF
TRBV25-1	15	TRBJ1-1	CASSEYKDGGGEAFF
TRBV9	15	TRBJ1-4	CASSALDRGDEKLFF
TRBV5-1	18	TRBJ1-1	CASSLVAGSLLSNTEAFF
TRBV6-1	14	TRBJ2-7	CASSEGLAGVGQYF
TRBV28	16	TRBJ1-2	CASSLASHRVRGGYTF
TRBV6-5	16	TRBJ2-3	CASSYSPSGGANTQYF
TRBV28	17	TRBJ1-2	CASSLPRYSGTHYGYTF
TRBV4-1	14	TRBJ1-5	CASSDTGRNQPQHF
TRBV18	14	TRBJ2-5	CASSPPGTGETQYF
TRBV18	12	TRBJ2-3	CASSPLADTQYF
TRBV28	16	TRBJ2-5	CASSGGGNVRGETQYF
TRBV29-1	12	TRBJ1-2	CSAFEDSYGYTF
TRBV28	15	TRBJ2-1	CASSRTSGTPNEQFF
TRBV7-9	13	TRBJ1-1	CASKGARPAEAFF
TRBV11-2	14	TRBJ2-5	CASSSRRRGETQYF
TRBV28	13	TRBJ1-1	CASITGTSLGAFF
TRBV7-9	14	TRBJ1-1	CASSLGTRNTEAFF
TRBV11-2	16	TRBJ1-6	CASSRILGKGNSPLHF
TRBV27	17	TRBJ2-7	CASSLSAGQFLSYEQYF